Listed here are 29 T cell receptor beta chains from one sample, sequenced in a study of T-cell reconstitution after alpha-beta-depleted transplantation in children. Preparation of the TCRbeta library was carried out with unique molecular identifiers. TCRdb re-called the PCR reads with MiXCR, one entry per CDR3 protein. Among 700,000 to 950,000 distinct CDR3 sequences listed, roughly 15% were seen once. The specimen was PBMCs, mostly from graft donor cells, collected 360 days after TCRalphabeta/CD19-depleted stem cell transplant. The source of these receptors is a male patient younger than 18 who had a stem cell transplant for acute lymphoblastic leukemia, so the T cells may come from the graft donor.

The chain has TRBV12-3 or TRBV12-4 and TRBJ2-5; TRBD2 might be the D (5 bases). This CDR3 contains 14 residues. Trimming removed 8 bases from V and 2 bases from J, with 15 bases in between. CDR3 DNA: TGTGCCAGCCACACGAAGAGGGAGCAAGAGACCCAGTACTTC. It yields the protein CASHTKREQETQYF.

V and J are TRBV29-1 and TRBJ2-5; 7 bases match TRBD2. Germline trimming cut 4 bases from V and 5 bases from J; bases unmatched to any gene: 4. This CDR3 spans 12 amino acids. Germline loops: CDR1 SQVTM, CDR2 ANQGSEA. The CDR3: CSVVRGGETQYF. Written as DNA, the CDR3 is TGCAGCGTTGTTAGGGGAGGGGAGACCCAGTACTTC.

This clonotype occurred a few times. The genes are TRBV9 and TRBJ2-3; 10 nucleotides line up with TRBD2. This CDR3 is built from 17 residues. The J segment lost 0 bases and the V segment lost 4 bases, leaving 8 bases of the junction unmatched. Germline CDR1 reads SGDLS; CDR2 reads YYNGEE. The CDR3 here is CASSLGLAVMSTDTQYF. The CDR3 DNA reads TGTGCCAGCAGCTTAGGACTAGCGGTCATGAGCACAGATACGCAGTATTTT.

This clonotype was seen only a few times. The junction departs from germline at one end; a sequencing error may be responsible. CDR3 DNA: TGTGCCAGCAGCCATAAAGGACTGAGGATTTTC. The encoded protein is CASSHKGLRIF. V gene TRBV3-1 combines with J gene TRBJ2-1, with D possibly being TRBD2 (5 bases). This CDR3 contains 11 residues. Germline-derived CDR1 and CDR2 are LGHDT and YNNKEL (reference sequence).

This clonotype occurred many times. The chain uses TRBV6-5 and TRBJ2-3, with 7 nucleotides matching TRBD2. Germline loops: CDR1 MNHEY, CDR2 SVGAGI. CDR3 length: 15 residues. J was trimmed by 1 base and V by 0 bases; bases with no gene match: 1. Here the CDR3 reads CASSYSGLGTDTQYF. In DNA, the CDR3 is TGTGCCAGCAGTTACTCCGGACTAGGCACAGATACGCAGTATTTT.

Ten or more counts support this clonotype. The chain carries TRBV5-1 and TRBJ2-3; tentatively, D is TRBD2 (5 bases). Germline V gene data show CDR1 as SGHRS and CDR2 as YFSETQ. Trimming removed 1 base from V and 0 bases from J, with 12 bases in between. This CDR3 region has 16 residues. CDR3 DNA sequence: TGCGCCAGCAGCTTGATGAGGGTGGATAGCACAGATACGCAGTATTTT. It codes for CASSLMRVDSTDTQYF.

This clonotype was observed a handful of times. V and J are TRBV28 and TRBJ2-7, with TRBD2 as a possible D gene (5 bases). The V and J ends lost 7 bases and 0 bases respectively, with 10 bases between them. The CDR3 is made up of 13 amino acids. In germline, CDR1 is MDHEN, CDR2 SYDVKM. The CDR3, as DNA: TGTGCCAGCATGGGAGACGTCTCCTACGAGCAGTACTTC. This gives the protein CASMGDVSYEQYF.

The chain uses TRBV6-6 and TRBJ1-2; D not certain. The CDR3 loop spans 11 amino acids. Trimming removed 10 bases from V and 4 bases from J, with 10 bases in between. Germline V gene data show CDR1 as MNHNY and CDR2 as SVGAGI (reference sequence). In DNA form, the CDR3 reads TGTGCCATATATGGCCCCTATGGCTACACCTTC. Translating gives CAIYGPYGYTF.

J is TRBJ2-3 and V is TRBV7-2; D possibly corresponds to TRBD2 (5 bases). Germline CDR1 SGHTA, CDR2 FQGNSA. Trimming pared 5 bases from V and 0 bases from J, leaving 12 bases between. This CDR3 is 15 amino acids long. For the CDR3, the DNA is TGTGCCAGCAGCCCTACGGGGTTCAGCACAGATACGCAGTATTTT. This encodes CASSPTGFSTDTQYF.

The genes are TRBV4-1 and TRBJ2-2; TRBD1 matches 10 bases. J was trimmed by 2 bases and V by 4 bases; bases with no gene match: 4. The CDR3 is made up of 16 amino acids. From germline, CDR1 is MGHRA and CDR2 YSYEKL. CDR3 in DNA: TGCGCCAGCAGCCCCTGGACAGGGGGAAACACCGGGGAGCTGTTTTTT. Translation gives CASSPWTGGNTGELFF.

The chain employs TRBV5-1 and TRBJ2-4; D is perhaps TRBD1 or TRBD2 (6 bases each). With 2 bases removed from V and 11 bases from J, the gap between germline ends came to 14 bases. CDR3 length: 13 residues. Per germline, CDR1 SGHRS and CDR2 YFSETQ. The CDR3 DNA is TGCGCCAGCAGCTTCCGAGCAGGGGAGGTTCAGTACTTC. It yields the protein CASSFRAGEVQYF.

This clonotype came up a few times. The chain couples TRBV10-3 to TRBJ2-3, with 16 bases identical to TRBD2. The CDR3 runs to 16 residues. CDR1 and CDR2 from the germline V gene are ENHRY and SYGVKD. V trimming: 2 bases; J trimming: 10 bases; junction bases outside the gene matches: 6. For the CDR3, the DNA is TGTGCCATCAGTGAGCCGGGACTAGCGGGAGGGCCCGCGCAGTATTTT. Translated: CAISEPGLAGGPAQYF.

This clonotype showed up just a few times. V and J are TRBV5-1 and TRBJ2-7; the D gene could be TRBD1 or TRBD2 (5 bases each). Trimming took 2 bases from V and 2 from J, leaving 14 bases between them. Germline assignment: CDR1 SGHRS and CDR2 YFSETQ. The CDR3 is 15 residues long. The CDR3 is CASSFRGLRPYEQYF. CDR3 coding DNA: TGCGCCAGCAGCTTCCGGGGCCTAAGGCCCTACGAGCAGTACTTC.

This clonotype has only a few counts. This chain connects TRBV5-1 to TRBJ2-3; 8 nucleotides agree with TRBD1. The CDR3 runs to 15 residues. J was trimmed by 3 bases and V by 7 bases; bases with no gene match: 10. The germline V gene encodes CDR1 SGHRS and CDR2 YFSETQ. The CDR3 nucleotides read TGCGCCAGCGCTACCCAGGGGGCGAAGACAGATACGCAGTATTTT. This translates into CASATQGAKTDTQYF.

The V call is TRBV7-8, the J call TRBJ1-5; TRBD1 matches at 8 bases. V shed 5 bases and J 3 bases; nucleotides not matched to a gene: 3. Germline V gives CDR1 SGHVS, CDR2 FQNEAQ. CDR3 size: 14 residues. The CDR3 here is CASSHRGYNQPQHF. The CDR3 DNA reads as TGTGCCAGCAGCCACAGGGGGTACAATCAGCCCCAGCATTTT.

This clonotype appeared a few times. The J gene is TRBJ1-5, the V gene TRBV28; no reliable D call. The CDR3 totals 10 residues. Trimming removed 3 bases from V and 11 bases from J, with 5 bases in between. Germline V lookup: CDR1 MDHEN, CDR2 SYDVKM. The CDR3 here is CASSFEAQHF. Written as DNA, the CDR3 is TGTGCCAGCAGTTTCGAGGCCCAGCATTTT.

Only a few counts were recorded for this clonotype. The rearrangement joins TRBV5-4 to TRBJ2-3; the D gene is possibly TRBD2 (6 bases). Deletions cut 0 bases from V and 5 bases from J, with 7 bases between. CDR1 SGHNT and CDR2 YYREEE come from the germline V gene (reference sequence). There are 13 residues in the CDR3. The CDR3 is CASSLAGLDTQYF. The CDR3 DNA reads TGTGCCAGCAGCTTGGCGGGACTAGATACGCAGTATTTT.

This clonotype was seen more than once but under ten times. The chain is built from TRBV7-8 and TRBJ2-1; 9 nucleotides align to TRBD2. CDR1 and CDR2 (germline): SGHVS, FQNEAQ. The CDR3 spans 15 residues. The junction had 14 bases not matched to a gene; V was cut back by 7 bases and J by 10 bases. The CDR3 region has the DNA TGTGCCAGCACCTCCTGGGCGGGAGGGCCTGAGGAGCAGTTCTTC. This codes for CASTSWAGGPEEQFF.

This clonotype was observed many times. The chain employs TRBV12-3 or TRBV12-4 and TRBJ1-2; D ambiguous. The V end lost 3 bases, the J end lost 1 base, and 6 bases lay between the germline ends. CDR3 length equals 13 residues. CDR3 region: CASSFQRNYGYTF. The CDR3 region has the DNA TGTGCCAGCAGTTTCCAGCGTAACTATGGCTACACCTTC.

This chain links TRBV19 with TRBJ2-1; TRBD1 is a possible D gene (6 bases). The CDR3 is 15 amino acids. V shed 1 base and J shed 7 bases, with 14 bases lying between them. CDR1 and CDR2 (germline): LNHDA, SQIVND (reference sequence). CDR3 sequence: CASSIGLGQRNEQFF. The CDR3 nucleotides read TGTGCCAGTAGTATAGGGTTGGGACAACGAAATGAGCAGTTCTTC.

On this clonotype: At one boundary the junction diverges from the germline segment, which might be a read error. The V gene is TRBV15, the J gene TRBJ2-7, with D hard to call. The germline V gene encodes CDR1 LNHNV and CDR2 YYDKDF (reference sequence). The CDR3 runs to 15 residues. The CDR3 loop reads CATSRVGTAGYGQYF. In DNA form, the CDR3 reads TGTGCCACCAGCAGAGTGGGCACAGCCGGCTACGGGCAGTACTTC.

Ten or more counts support this clonotype. The chain couples TRBV11-2 to TRBJ1-6; D uncertain. The ends were cut back, 0 bases at V and 7 bases at J, with 13 bases in the middle. CDR1 SGHAT and CDR2 FQNNGV come from the germline V gene. The CDR3 totals 16 residues. CDR3 sequence: CASSLDGDLSNSPLHF. The CDR3 DNA sequence: TGTGCCAGCAGCTTAGATGGCGACCTAAGCAATTCACCCCTCCACTTT.

This clonotype was seen at least ten times. J is TRBJ2-3 and V is TRBV27; either TRBD1 or TRBD2 may fit D (5 bases each). Trimming took off 5 bases at V and 2 bases at J, with 14 bases between the two ends. This CDR3 spans 15 amino acids. CDR1 is MNHEY and CDR2 is SMNVEV in the germline V gene (reference sequence). The CDR3 sequence: CASSPRDGYTDTQYF. The CDR3 DNA is TGTGCCAGCAGTCCCCGGGACGGGTACACAGATACGCAGTATTTT.

The chain uses TRBV7-9 and TRBJ2-1; D is ambiguous. V was cut by 5 bases and J by 0 bases, with 8 bases left in between. The CDR3 covers 14 residues. Looked up from germline, CDR1 is SEHNR and CDR2 is FQNEAQ (reference sequence). The CDR3 sequence is CASSGVRSYNEQFF. The CDR3 bases are TGTGCCAGCAGCGGAGTCCGCTCCTACAATGAGCAGTTCTTC. The whole variable domain, remainder taken from reference TRBV7-9 and TRBJ2-1, is DTGVSQNPRHKITKRGQNVTFRCDPISEHNRLYWYRQTLGQGPEFLTYFQNEAQLEKSRLLSDRFSAERPKGSFSTLEIQRTEQGDSAMYLCASSGVRSYNEQFFGPGTRLTVL.

Only a few counts were recorded for this clonotype. The gene calls are TRBV29-1 and TRBJ1-4; D remains unclear. CDR1 is SQVTM and CDR2 is ANQGSEA in the germline V gene. The CDR3 has 9 amino acids. The CDR3, as DNA: TGCATGCGAAATGAAAAACTGTTTTTT. Its translation is CMRNEKLFF.

A note on this clonotype: Compared with germline, one end of the junction differs, possibly owing to a read error. The CDR3 DNA is TGTGCCAGCACCTTAACCGGCCAAAGTACATTC. Encoded protein: CASTLTGQSTF. This chain links TRBV5-6 with TRBJ2-5; D is unresolved. The V gene's germline CDR1 is SGHDT and CDR2 YYEEEE. CDR3 size: 11 residues.

This clonotype has just a few counts. The rearrangement uses TRBV27 and TRBJ2-1, with 8 bases matching TRBD1. V lost 3 bases to trimming and J lost 7 bases; unmatched junction nucleotides: 23. The germline V gene has CDR1 MNHEY and CDR2 SMNVEV (reference sequence). CDR3 length equals 20 residues. The CDR3 DNA reads as TGTGCCAGCAGTTTTCTTCTCTTCCGGCGCAGGGGGCCCCCCGGGAATGAGCAGTTCTTC. Residues: CASSFLLFRRRGPPGNEQFF.

The chain is built from TRBV7-9 and TRBJ1-2, with TRBD1 matching over 7 bases. This CDR3 is built from 13 residues. J lost 4 bases, V lost 8 bases, and 7 bases had no gene match. Germline V gene sequence: CDR1 SEHNR, CDR2 FQNEAQ (reference sequence). CDR3 region: CASGSAGGYGYTF. The CDR3 nucleotides read TGTGCCAGCGGCTCGGCAGGGGGCTATGGCTACACCTTC.

The sample holds a few counts of this clonotype. The V gene is TRBV5-1, the J gene TRBJ2-5, with D possibly matching TRBD1 (6 bases). This CDR3 contains 14 residues. V dropped 4 bases and J dropped 4 bases, with 14 bases sitting between them. CDR1 and CDR2 (germline): SGHRS, YFSETQ. CDR3 in amino acids: CASSPNREAETQYF. CDR3 sequence (DNA): TGCGCCAGCAGCCCCAACAGGGAAGCAGAGACCCAGTACTTC.